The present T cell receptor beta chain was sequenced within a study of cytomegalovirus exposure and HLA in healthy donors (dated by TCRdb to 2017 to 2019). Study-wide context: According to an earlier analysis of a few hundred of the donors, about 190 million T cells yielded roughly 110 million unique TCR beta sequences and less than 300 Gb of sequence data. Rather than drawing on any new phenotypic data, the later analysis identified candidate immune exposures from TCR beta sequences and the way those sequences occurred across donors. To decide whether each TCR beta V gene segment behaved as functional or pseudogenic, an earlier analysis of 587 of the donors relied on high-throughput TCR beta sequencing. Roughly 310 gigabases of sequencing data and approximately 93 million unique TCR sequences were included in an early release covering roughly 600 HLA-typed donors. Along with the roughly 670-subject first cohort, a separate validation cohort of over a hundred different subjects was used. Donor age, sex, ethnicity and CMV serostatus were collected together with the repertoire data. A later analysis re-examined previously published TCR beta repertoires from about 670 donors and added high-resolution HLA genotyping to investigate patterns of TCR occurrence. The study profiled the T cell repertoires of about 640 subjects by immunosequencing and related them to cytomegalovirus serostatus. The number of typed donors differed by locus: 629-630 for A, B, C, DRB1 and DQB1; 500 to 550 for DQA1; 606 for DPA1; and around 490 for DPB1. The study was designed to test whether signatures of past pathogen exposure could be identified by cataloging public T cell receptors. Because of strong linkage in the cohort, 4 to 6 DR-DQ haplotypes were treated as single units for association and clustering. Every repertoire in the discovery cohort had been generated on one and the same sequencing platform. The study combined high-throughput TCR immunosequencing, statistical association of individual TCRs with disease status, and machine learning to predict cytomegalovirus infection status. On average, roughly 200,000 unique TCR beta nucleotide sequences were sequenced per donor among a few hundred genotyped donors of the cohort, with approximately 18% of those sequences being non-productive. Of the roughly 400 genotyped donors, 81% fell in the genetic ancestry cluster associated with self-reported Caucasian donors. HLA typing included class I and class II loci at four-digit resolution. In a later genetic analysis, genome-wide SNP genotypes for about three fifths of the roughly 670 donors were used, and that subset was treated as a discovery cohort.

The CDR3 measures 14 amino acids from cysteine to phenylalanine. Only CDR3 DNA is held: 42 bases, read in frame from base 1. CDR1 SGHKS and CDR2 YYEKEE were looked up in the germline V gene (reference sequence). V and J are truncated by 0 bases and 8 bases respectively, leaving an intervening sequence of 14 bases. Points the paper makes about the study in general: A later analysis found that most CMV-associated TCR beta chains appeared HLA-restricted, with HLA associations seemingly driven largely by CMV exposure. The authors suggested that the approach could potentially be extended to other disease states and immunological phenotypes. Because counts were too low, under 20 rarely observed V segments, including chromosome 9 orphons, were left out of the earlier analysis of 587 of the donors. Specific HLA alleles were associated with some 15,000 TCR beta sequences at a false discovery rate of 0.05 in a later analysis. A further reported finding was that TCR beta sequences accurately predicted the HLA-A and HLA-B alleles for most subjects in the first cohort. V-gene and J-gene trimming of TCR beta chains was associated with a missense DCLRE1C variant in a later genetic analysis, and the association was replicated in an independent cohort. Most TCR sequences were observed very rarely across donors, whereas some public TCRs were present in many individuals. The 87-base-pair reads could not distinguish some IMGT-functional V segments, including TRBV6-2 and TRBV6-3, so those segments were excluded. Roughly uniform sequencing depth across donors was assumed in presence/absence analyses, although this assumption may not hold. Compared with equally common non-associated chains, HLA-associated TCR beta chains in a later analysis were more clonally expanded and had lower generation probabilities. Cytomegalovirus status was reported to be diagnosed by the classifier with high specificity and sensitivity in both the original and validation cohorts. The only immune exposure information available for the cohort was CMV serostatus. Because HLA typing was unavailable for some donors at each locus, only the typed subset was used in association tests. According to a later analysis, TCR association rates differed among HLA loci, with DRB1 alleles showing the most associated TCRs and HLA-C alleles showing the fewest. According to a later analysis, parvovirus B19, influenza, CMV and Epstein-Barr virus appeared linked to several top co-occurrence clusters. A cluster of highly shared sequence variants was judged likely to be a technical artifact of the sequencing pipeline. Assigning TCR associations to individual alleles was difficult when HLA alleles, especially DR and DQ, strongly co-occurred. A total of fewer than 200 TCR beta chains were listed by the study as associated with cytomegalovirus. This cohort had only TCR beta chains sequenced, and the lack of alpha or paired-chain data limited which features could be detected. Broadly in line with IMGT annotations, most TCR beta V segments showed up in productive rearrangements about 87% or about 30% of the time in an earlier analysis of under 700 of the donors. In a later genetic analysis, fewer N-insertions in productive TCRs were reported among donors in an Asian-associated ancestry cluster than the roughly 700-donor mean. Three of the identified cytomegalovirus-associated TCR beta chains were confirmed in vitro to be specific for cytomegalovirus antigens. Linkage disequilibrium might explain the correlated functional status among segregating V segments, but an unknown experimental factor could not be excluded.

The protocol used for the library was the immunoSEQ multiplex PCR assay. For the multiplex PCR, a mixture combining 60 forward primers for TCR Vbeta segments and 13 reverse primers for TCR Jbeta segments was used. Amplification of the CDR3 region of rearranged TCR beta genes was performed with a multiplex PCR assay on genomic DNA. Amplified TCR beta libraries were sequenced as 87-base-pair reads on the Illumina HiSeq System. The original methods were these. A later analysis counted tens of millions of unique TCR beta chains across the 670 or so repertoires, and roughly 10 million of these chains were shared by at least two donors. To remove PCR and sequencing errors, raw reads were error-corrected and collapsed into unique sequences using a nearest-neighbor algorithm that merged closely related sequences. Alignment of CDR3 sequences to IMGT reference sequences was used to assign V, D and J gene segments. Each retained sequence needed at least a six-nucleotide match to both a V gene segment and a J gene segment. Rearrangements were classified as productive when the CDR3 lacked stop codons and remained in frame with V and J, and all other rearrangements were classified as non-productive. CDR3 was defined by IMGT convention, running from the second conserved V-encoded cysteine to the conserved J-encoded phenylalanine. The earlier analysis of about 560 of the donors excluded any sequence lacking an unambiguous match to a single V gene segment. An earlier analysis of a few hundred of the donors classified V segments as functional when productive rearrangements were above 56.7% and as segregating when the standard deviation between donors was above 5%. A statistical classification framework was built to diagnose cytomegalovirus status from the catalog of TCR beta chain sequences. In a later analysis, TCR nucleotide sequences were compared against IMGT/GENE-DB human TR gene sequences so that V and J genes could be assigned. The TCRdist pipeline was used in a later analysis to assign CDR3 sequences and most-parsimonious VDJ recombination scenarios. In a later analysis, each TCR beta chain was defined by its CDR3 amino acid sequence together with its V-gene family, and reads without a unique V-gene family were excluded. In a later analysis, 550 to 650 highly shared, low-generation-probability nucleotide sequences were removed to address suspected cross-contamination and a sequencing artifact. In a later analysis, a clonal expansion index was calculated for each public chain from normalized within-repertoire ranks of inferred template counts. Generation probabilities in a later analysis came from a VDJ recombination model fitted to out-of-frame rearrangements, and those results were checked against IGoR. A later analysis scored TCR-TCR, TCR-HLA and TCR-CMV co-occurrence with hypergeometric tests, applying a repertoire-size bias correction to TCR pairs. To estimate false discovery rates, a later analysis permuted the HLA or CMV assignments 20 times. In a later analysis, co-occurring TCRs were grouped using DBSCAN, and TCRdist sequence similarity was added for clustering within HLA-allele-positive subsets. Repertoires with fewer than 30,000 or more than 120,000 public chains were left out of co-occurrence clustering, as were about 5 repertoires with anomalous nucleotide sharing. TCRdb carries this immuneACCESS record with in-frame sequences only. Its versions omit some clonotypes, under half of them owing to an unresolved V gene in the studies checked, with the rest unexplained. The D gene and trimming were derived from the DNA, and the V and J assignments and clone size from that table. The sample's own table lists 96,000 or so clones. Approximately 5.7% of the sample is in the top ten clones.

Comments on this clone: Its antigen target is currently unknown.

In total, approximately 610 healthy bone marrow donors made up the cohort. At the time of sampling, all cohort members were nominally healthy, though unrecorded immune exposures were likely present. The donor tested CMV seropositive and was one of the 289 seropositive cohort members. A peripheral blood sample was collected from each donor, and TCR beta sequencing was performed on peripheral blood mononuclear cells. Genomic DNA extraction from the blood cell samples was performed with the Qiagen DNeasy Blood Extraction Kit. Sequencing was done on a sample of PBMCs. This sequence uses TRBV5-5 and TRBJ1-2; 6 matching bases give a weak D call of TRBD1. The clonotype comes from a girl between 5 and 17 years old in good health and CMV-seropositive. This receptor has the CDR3 CASSLVGQLAGYTF. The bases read TGTGCCAGCAGCTTGGTCGGACAGCTTGCCGGCTACACCTTC.